The clone carrying this T cell receptor beta chain turned up a few times. The data are from a study of blood T cells in healthy people across ages. Healthy Russian Caucasian donors spanned ages about 6 to 90 years. For the second PCR, which ran for 7 to 11 cycles, a sample-barcoded 5' primer and a J-beta primer mix were used. TCRdb recomputed calls from the 5' RACE reads with MiXCR, one row per CDR3 protein. The sample records about 580,000 distinct CDR3 sequences, under 55% being singletons. Germline V gene sequence: CDR1 SGHVS, CDR2 FNYEAQ. This CDR3 region has 12 residues. V was trimmed by 4 bases and J by 5 bases, leaving 9 bases between them.

The sequencing sample was made of blood. The source of this sequence is an elderly man in good health. The J gene is TRBJ2-7, the V gene TRBV7-6; tentative D call: TRBD2 (5 bases). The CDR3 nucleotides read TGTGCCAGCAGCTCTAACGGGAACGAGCAGTACTTC. Translation: CASSSNGNEQYF. Based on the CDR3 plus reference TRBV7-6 and TRBJ2-7, the full variable domain is GAGVSQSPRYKVTKRGQDVALRCDPISGHVSLYWYRQALGQGPEFLTYFNYEAQQDKSGLPNDRFSAERPEGSISTLTIQRTEQRDSAMYRCASSSNGNEQYFGPGTRLTVT.